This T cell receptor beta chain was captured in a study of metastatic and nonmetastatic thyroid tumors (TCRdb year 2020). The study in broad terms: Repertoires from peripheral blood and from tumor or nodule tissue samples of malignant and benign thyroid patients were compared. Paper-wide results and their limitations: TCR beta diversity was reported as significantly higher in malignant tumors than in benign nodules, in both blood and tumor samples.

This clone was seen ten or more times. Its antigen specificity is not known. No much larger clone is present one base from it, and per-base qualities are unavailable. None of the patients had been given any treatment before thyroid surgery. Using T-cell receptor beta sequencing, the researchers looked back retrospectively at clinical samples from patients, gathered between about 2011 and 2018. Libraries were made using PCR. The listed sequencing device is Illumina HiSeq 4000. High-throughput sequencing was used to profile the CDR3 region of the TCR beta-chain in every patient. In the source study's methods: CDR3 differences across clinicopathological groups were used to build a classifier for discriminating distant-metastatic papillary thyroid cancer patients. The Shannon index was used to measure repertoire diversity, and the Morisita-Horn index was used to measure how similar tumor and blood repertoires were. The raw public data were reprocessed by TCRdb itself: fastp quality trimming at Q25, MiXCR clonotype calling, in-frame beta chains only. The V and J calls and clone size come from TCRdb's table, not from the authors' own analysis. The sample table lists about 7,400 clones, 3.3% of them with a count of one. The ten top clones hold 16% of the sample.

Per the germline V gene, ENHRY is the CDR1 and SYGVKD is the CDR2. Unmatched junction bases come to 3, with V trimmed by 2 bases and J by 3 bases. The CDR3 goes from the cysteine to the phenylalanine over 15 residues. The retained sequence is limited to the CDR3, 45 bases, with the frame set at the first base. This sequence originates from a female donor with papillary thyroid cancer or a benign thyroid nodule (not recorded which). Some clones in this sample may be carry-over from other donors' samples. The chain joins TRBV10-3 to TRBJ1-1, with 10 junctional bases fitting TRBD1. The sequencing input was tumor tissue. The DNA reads TGTGCCATCAGTGAGGCCGGGACAGGGGACACTGAAGCTTTCTTT. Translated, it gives CAISEAGTGDTEAFF.